This is a list of T cell receptor beta chains from one sample in a study of cytotoxic CD8 clonotypes in ibrutinib-treated CLL. Only in-frame clones appear in the TCRdb table, and some are missing; sequencing was by immunoSEQ multiplex PCR. Of about 140,000 clones listed, more than 70% are singletons. The sequences come from PBMCs, collected after 36 months of ibrutinib treatment. Receptors were obtained from a human donor with chronic lymphocytic leukemia. Each CDR3 is given with its conserved first and last residue. The D gene is left open where the match is weak. Only part of the rows carry a size: once, few, many, or a class if the clone is expanded.

CDR3 protein: CASSGMDRVTTGELFF
CDR3 DNA: TGTGCCAGCAGTGGCATGGACAGGGTGACCACCGGGGAGCTGTTTTTT
CDR3 length: 16
J gene: TRBJ2-2
V gene: TRBV2
clone size: NA
D gene: TRBD1

CDR3 protein: CASSLILGTEAFF
CDR3 DNA: TGCGCCAGCAGCTTGATCCTGGGGACTGAAGCTTTCTTT
CDR3 length: 13
J gene: TRBJ1-1
V gene: TRBV5-1
clone size: NA
D gene: NA

CDR3 protein: CASGLVLGLNTGELFF
CDR3 DNA: TGTGCTAGTGGTTTGGTATTAGGCTTGAACACCGGGGAGCTGTTTTTT
CDR3 length: 16
J gene: TRBJ2-2
V gene: TRBV12-5
clone size: once
D gene: NA

CDR3 protein: CASSQYGGEQFF
CDR3 DNA: TGTGCCAGCAGCCAATATGGGGGTGAGCAGTTCTTC
CDR3 length: 12
J gene: TRBJ2-1
V gene: TRBV4-2
clone size: NA
D gene: NA

CDR3 protein: CASSPRTGTNSPLHF
CDR3 DNA: TGTGCCAGCAGCCCCCGGACAGGGACGAATTCACCCCTCCACTTT
CDR3 length: 15
J gene: TRBJ1-6
V gene: TRBV7-8
clone size: NA
D gene: TRBD1

CDR3 protein: CASSFASGQVNGQYF
CDR3 DNA: TGTGCCAGCAGTTTCGCCTCGGGACAGGTCAACGGGCAGTACTTC
CDR3 length: 15
J gene: TRBJ2-7
V gene: TRBV6-6
clone size: few
D gene: TRBD1

CDR3 protein: CASSPPSIGTEAFF
CDR3 DNA: TGTGCCAGCAGTCCCCCCTCCATCGGGACAGAAGCTTTCTTT
CDR3 length: 14
J gene: TRBJ1-1
V gene: TRBV28
clone size: NA
D gene: NA

CDR3 protein: CASWLGTGSFLAKNIQYF
CDR3 DNA: TGTGCCAGTTGGTTGGGGACAGGGTCCTTTCTAGCCAAAAACATTCAGTACTTC
CDR3 length: 18
J gene: TRBJ2-4
V gene: TRBV19
clone size: once
D gene: TRBD1

CDR3 protein: CASSGTGFPNTEAFF
CDR3 DNA: TGTGCCAGTAGTGGGACAGGGTTCCCCAACACTGAAGCTTTCTTT
CDR3 length: 15
J gene: TRBJ1-1
V gene: TRBV19
clone size: NA
D gene: TRBD1

CDR3 protein: CASSYTLHPSSNEQFF
CDR3 DNA: TGCGCCAGCAGCTACACCCTACACCCGAGTTCCAATGAGCAGTTCTTC
CDR3 length: 16
J gene: TRBJ2-1
V gene: TRBV5-1
clone size: NA
D gene: NA

CDR3 protein: CASSPGSSGNTIYF
CDR3 DNA: TGTGCCAGCTCACCGGGTAGCTCTGGAAACACCATATATTTT
CDR3 length: 14
J gene: TRBJ1-3
V gene: TRBV18
clone size: NA
D gene: NA

CDR3 protein: CASSSARGTDTQYF
CDR3 DNA: TGTGCCAGCAGCTCGGCCCGAGGCACAGATACGCAGTATTTT
CDR3 length: 14
J gene: TRBJ2-3
V gene: TRBV27
clone size: NA
D gene: NA

CDR3 protein: CASSVLAGYAETQYF
CDR3 DNA: TGTGCCAGCTCCGTACTAGCGGGATATGCGGAGACCCAGTACTTC
CDR3 length: 15
J gene: TRBJ2-5
V gene: TRBV9
clone size: NA
D gene: TRBD2

CDR3 protein: CASSFPPRTSGRTDTQYF
CDR3 DNA: TGTGCCAGCAGTTTCCCCCCCCGGACTAGCGGGAGAACAGATACGCAGTATTTT
CDR3 length: 18
J gene: TRBJ2-3
V gene: TRBV28
clone size: few
D gene: TRBD2

CDR3 protein: CASNGLAGEKSDTQYF
CDR3 DNA: TGCGCCAGCAATGGACTAGCGGGAGAAAAATCAGATACGCAGTATTTT
CDR3 length: 16
J gene: TRBJ2-3
V gene: TRBV5-1
clone size: NA
D gene: TRBD2

CDR3 protein: CASSLEPAGANNEQFF
CDR3 DNA: TGTGCCAGCAGCTTAGAGCCCGCGGGAGCCAACAATGAGCAGTTCTTC
CDR3 length: 16
J gene: TRBJ2-1
V gene: TRBV7-3
clone size: once
D gene: TRBD2

CDR3 protein: CASRRDIVQYEQYF
CDR3 DNA: TGTGCCAGCAGGAGGGACATAGTACAATACGAGCAGTACTTC
CDR3 length: 14
J gene: TRBJ2-7
V gene: TRBV2
clone size: NA
D gene: NA

CDR3 protein: CAWSNRGPGTQYF
CDR3 DNA: TGTGCCTGGAGTAACAGGGGGCCTGGGACCCAGTACTTC
CDR3 length: 13
J gene: TRBJ2-5
V gene: TRBV30
clone size: NA
D gene: TRBD1

CDR3 protein: CASSPGTTRGEKLFF
CDR3 DNA: TGTGCCAGCAGCCCGGGGACAACCCGCGGGGAAAAACTGTTTTTT
CDR3 length: 15
J gene: TRBJ1-4
V gene: TRBV9
clone size: NA
D gene: NA

CDR3 protein: CASETGASAGYTF
CDR3 DNA: TGTGCCAGTGAGACAGGGGCCTCGGCTGGCTACACCTTC
CDR3 length: 13
J gene: TRBJ1-2
V gene: TRBV7-9
clone size: NA
D gene: TRBD1

CDR3 protein: CASSLGHLYEQYF
CDR3 DNA: TGTGCCAGCAGTTTAGGGCACCTCTACGAGCAGTACTTC
CDR3 length: 13
J gene: TRBJ2-7
V gene: TRBV27
clone size: many
D gene: NA

CDR3 protein: CASNQGRAYEQYF
CDR3 DNA: TGTGCCAGCAACCAGGGAAGGGCCTACGAGCAGTACTTC
CDR3 length: 13
J gene: TRBJ2-7
V gene: TRBV6-1
clone size: NA
D gene: NA

CDR3 protein: CAWSVAEQFF
CDR3 DNA: TGTGCCTGGAGCGTAGCAGAGCAGTTCTTC
CDR3 length: 10
J gene: TRBJ2-1
V gene: TRBV30
clone size: NA
D gene: NA

CDR3 protein: CASSYSGGTLDTQYF
CDR3 DNA: TGTGCCAGCAGTTACTCGGGGGGTACTCTAGATACGCAGTATTTT
CDR3 length: 15
J gene: TRBJ2-3
V gene: TRBV6-5
clone size: once
D gene: NA

CDR3 protein: CASSLQGPERTEAFF
CDR3 DNA: TGCGCCAGCAGCTTACAGGGTCCGGAGAGGACTGAAGCTTTCTTT
CDR3 length: 15
J gene: TRBJ1-1
V gene: TRBV5-1
clone size: few
D gene: NA

CDR3 protein: CASSPFQGRTDTQYF
CDR3 DNA: TGTGCCAGCTCACCATTCCAGGGACGCACAGATACGCAGTATTTT
CDR3 length: 15
J gene: TRBJ2-3
V gene: TRBV18
clone size: NA
D gene: NA

CDR3 protein: CASTLLERGAVETQYF
CDR3 DNA: TGTGCCAGCACCCTCTTGGAGCGGGGGGCCGTGGAGACCCAGTACTTC
CDR3 length: 16
J gene: TRBJ2-5
V gene: TRBV5-6
clone size: NA
D gene: TRBD2

CDR3 protein: CASSLSAGGTGELFF
CDR3 DNA: TGTGCCAGCAGCTTATCAGCGGGGGGCACCGGGGAGCTGTTTTTT
CDR3 length: 15
J gene: TRBJ2-2
V gene: TRBV7-2
clone size: NA
D gene: TRBD2

CDR3 protein: CASSSPKDRVMGEQFF
CDR3 DNA: TGTGCCAGCAGCTCACCTAAGGACAGGGTTATGGGTGAGCAGTTCTTC
CDR3 length: 16
J gene: TRBJ2-1
V gene: TRBV11-2
clone size: NA
D gene: TRBD1

CDR3 protein: CASSLAARTYGYTF
CDR3 DNA: TGCGCCAGCAGCTTGGCGGCCAGAACCTATGGCTACACCTTC
CDR3 length: 14
J gene: TRBJ1-2
V gene: TRBV5-1
clone size: NA
D gene: NA

CDR3 protein: CASSSSAGAYNEQFF
CDR3 DNA: TGTGCCAGCAGTTCGTCCGCCGGGGCCTACAATGAGCAGTTCTTC
CDR3 length: 15
J gene: TRBJ2-1
V gene: TRBV6-6
clone size: NA
D gene: NA

CDR3 protein: CASSRLGVNTEAFF
CDR3 DNA: TGCGCCAGCAGCCGATTGGGGGTGAACACTGAAGCTTTCTTT
CDR3 length: 14
J gene: TRBJ1-1
V gene: TRBV5-1
clone size: NA
D gene: NA